This TCR beta chain emerged from a study of Ad26.COV2.S vaccination and SARS-CoV-2 variants. Points from the study as a whole: Post-vaccination spike-specific CD8+ and CD4+ T cell responses reportedly had substantial breadth.

The protocol was immunoSEQ multiplex PCR, while the TCRdb copy is restricted to in-frame clones and leaves out a portion. The profile shows around 300,000 clones, roughly 88% of them singletons. Comments on this clone: The target antigen is unknown.

V lost 5 bases and J lost 2; bases outside the gene matches: 14. The CDR3 sequence is 17 residues long. Germline V gene lookup returns CDR1 SEHNR and CDR2 FQNEAQ (reference sequence). Specified treatment: some 19 received Ad26.COV2.S at low or high dose, single or two shots; about 5 received placebo; per-sample allocation not given. At day 63 after the first vaccine or placebo injection, samples were drawn. The origin of this receptor is a person aged 18-65 years who received the Ad26.COV2.S COVID-19 vaccine or a placebo. The chain links TRBV7-9 to TRBJ1-2, with 7 bases fitting TRBD1. This material consisted of peripheral blood, taken in a trial of Ad26.COV2.S vaccine versus placebo. In nucleotides, the CDR3 is TGTGCCAGCAGCAACACGGACAGGAGGGCCTCCAACTATGGCTACACCTTC. Translating gives CASSNTDRRASNYGYTF.